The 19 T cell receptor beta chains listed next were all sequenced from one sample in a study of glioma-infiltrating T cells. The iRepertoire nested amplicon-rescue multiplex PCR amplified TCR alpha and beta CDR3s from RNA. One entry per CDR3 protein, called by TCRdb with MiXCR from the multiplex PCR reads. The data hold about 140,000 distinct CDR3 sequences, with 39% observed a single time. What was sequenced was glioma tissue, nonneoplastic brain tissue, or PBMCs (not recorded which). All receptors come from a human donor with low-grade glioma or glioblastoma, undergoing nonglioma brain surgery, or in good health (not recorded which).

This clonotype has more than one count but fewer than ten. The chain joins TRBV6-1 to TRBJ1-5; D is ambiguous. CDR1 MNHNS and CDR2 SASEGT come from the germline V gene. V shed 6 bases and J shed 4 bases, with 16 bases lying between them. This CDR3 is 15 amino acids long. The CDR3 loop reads CASRAPGFGNQPQHF. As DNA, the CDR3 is TGTGCCAGCAGGGCCCCGGGGTTTGGGAATCAGCCCCAGCATTTT.

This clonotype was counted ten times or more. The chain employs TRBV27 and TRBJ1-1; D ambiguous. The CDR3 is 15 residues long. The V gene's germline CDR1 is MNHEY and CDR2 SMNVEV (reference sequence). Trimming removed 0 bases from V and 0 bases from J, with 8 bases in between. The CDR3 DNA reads TGTGCCAGCAGTTTATCGTTACAGATGAACACTGAAGCTTTCTTT. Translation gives CASSLSLQMNTEAFF.

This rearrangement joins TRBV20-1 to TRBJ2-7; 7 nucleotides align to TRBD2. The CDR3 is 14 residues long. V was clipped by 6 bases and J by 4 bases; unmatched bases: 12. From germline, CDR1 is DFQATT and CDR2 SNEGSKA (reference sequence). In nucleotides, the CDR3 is TGCAGTGCGTTTATACCCCGGGGGGATTACGAGCAGTACTTC. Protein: CSAFIPRGDYEQYF.

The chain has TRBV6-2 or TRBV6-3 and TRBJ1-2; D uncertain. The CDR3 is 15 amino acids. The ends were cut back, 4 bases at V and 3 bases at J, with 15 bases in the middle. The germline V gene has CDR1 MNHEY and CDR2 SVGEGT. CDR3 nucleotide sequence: TGTGCCAGCAGTTTCCCGGGAAAAAAGGACTATGGCTACACCTTC. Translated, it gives CASSFPGKKDYGYTF.

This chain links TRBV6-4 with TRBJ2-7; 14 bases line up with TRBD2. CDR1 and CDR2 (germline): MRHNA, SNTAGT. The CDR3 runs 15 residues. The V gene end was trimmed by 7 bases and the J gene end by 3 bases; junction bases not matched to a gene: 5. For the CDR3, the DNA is TGTGCCAGCATGAGACTAGCGGGAGGGAGCTACGAGCAGTACTTC. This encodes CASMRLAGGSYEQYF.

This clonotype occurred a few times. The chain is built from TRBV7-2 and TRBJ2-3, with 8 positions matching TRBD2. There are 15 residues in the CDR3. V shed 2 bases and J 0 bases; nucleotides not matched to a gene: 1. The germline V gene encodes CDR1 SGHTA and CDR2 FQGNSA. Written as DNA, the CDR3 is TGTGCCAGCAGCTTATCTAGCGGGAGCACAGATACGCAGTATTTT. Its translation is CASSLSSGSTDTQYF.

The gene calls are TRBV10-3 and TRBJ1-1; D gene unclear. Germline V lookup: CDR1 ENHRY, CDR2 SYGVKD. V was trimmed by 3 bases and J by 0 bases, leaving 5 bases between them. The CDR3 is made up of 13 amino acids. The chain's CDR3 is CAISDAVNTEAFF. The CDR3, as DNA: TGTGCCATCAGTGACGCGGTGAACACTGAAGCTTTCTTT.

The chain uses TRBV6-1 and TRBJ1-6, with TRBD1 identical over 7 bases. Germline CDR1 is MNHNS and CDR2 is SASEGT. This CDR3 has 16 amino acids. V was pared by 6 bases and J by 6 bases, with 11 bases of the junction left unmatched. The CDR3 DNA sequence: TGTGCCAGCAGCCCAGACAGGGAGCCCGCTAATTCACCCCTCCACTTT. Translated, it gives CASSPDREPANSPLHF.

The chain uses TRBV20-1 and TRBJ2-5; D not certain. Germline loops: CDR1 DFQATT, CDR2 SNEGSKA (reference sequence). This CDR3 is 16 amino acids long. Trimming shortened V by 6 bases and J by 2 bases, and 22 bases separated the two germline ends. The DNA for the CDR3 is TGCAGTGCCTCACCTAGGAGCGTTGGAAATCAAGAGACCCAGTACTTC. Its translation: CSASPRSVGNQETQYF.

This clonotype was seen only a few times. The CDR3 is CASSYSKVGQGPAFF. CDR3 nucleotides: TGTGCCAGCAGTTACTCGAAAGTTGGACAGGGGCCAGCTTTCTTT. The chain is built from TRBV6-6 and TRBJ1-1; 9 bases match TRBD1. The CDR3 covers 15 residues. Germline CDR1 is MNHNY and CDR2 is SVGAGI (reference sequence). V lost 0 bases, J lost 10 bases, and 9 bases stayed unmatched.

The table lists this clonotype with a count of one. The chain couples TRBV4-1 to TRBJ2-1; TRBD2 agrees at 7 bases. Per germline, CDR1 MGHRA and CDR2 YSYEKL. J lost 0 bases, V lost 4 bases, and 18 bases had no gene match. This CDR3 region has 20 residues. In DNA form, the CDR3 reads TGCGCCAGCAGCCCTAAGGGAGGGCTCGGGAGCGCGAGCTCCTACAATGAGCAGTTCTTC. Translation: CASSPKGGLGSASSYNEQFF.

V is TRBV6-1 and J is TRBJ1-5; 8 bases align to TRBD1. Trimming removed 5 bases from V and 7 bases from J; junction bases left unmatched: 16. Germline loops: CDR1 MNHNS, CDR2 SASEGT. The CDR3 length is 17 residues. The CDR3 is CASSSAGGSGLNQPQHF. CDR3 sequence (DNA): TGTGCCAGCAGTTCTGCAGGGGGCTCCGGATTGAACCAGCCCCAGCATTTT.

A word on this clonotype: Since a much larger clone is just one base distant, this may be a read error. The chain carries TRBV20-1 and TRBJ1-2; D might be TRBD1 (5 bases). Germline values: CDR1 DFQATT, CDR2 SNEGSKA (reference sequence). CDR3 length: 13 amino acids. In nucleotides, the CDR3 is TGCAGTGCAGAAGGGGACTTTAACTATGGCCACACCTTC. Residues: CSAEGDFNYGHTF.

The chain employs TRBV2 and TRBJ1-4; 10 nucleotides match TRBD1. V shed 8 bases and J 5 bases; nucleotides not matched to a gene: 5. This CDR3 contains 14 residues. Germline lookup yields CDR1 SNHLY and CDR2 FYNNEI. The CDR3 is CASGTGASNEKLFF. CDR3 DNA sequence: TGTGCCAGCGGGACAGGGGCCTCCAATGAAAAACTGTTTTTT.

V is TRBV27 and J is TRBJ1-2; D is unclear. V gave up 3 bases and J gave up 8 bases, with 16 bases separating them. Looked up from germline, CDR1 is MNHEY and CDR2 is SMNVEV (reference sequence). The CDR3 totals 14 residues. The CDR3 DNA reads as TGTGCCAGCAGTTTCATGGCAGGTGGCAGGGGCTACACCTTC. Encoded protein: CASSFMAGGRGYTF.

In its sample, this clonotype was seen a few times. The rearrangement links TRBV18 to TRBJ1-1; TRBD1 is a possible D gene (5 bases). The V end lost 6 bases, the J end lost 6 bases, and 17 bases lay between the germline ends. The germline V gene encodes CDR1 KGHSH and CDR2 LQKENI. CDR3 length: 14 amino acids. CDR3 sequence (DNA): TGTGCCAGCTCTCGCGGGACTTCAAACCCTGAAGCTTTCTTT. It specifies CASSRGTSNPEAFF.

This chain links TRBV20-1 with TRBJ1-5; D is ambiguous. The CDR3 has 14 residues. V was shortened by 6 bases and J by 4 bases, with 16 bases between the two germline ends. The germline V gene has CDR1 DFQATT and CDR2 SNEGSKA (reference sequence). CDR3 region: CSAKQPQENQPQHF. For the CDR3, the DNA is TGCAGTGCCAAACAGCCTCAGGAGAATCAGCCCCAGCATTTT.

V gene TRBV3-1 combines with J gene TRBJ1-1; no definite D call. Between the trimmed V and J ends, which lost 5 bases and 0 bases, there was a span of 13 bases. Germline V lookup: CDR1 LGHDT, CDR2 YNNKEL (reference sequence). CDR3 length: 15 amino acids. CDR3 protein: CASSSPVWVNTEAFF. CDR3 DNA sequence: TGTGCCAGCAGCTCCCCCGTTTGGGTGAACACTGAAGCTTTCTTT.

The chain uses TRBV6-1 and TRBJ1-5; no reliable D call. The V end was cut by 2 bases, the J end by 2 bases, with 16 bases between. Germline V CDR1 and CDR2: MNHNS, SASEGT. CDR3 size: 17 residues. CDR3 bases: TGTGCCAGCAGTGAATTGGTTTCGAAGGTCGGCAATCAGCCCCAGCATTTT. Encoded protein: CASSELVSKVGNQPQHF.